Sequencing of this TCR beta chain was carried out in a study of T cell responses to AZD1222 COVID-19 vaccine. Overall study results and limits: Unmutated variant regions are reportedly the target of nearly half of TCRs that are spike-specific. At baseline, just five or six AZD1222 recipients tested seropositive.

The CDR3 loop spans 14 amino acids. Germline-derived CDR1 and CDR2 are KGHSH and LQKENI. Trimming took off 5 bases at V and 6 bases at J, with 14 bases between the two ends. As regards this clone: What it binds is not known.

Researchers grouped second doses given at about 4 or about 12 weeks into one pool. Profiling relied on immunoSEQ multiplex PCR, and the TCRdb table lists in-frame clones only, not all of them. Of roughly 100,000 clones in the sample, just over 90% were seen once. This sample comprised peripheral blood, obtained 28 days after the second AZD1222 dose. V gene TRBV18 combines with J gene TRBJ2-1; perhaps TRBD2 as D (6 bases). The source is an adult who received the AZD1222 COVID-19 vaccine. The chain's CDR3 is CASSASAAFNEQFF. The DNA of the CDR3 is TGTGCCAGCTCAGCTAGCGCCGCTTTCAATGAGCAGTTCTTC.